One sample yielded the 23 T cell receptor beta chains listed below, sequenced in a study of vaccination and CD4 T cells after COVID-19 (dated by TCRdb to between 2021 and 2022). Their antigens remain unidentified. The treatment or condition tag for this specimen amounts to: roughly 10-day PBMC culture with coronavirus spike peptide pools or control peptides (ViraFEST assay). Receptor libraries were prepared by PCR. TCRdb records Illumina iSeq 100 as the sequencer. DNA from cultured CD4+ T cells was subjected to TCR sequencing with the Oncomine TCR Beta short-read assay at the Johns Hopkins FTIC core. The raw public data were reprocessed by TCRdb itself: fastp quality trimming at Q25, MiXCR clonotype calling, in-frame beta chains only. Each entry merges the rows of one CDR3 protein and shows their most common DNA and genes. The sample profile shows about 17,000 distinct CDR3 sequences; 50% to 55% of them were found once. The top ten clonotypes cover about 12% of the sample.

The sample comprised CD4+ T cells from blood, cultured in vitro. The receptors derive from a human donor who had recovered from COVID-19.

The chain carries TRBV20-1 and TRBJ2-1, with D perhaps TRBD2 (6 bases). Trimming stripped 1 base from V and 6 bases from J, with 7 bases between. The germline V gene encodes CDR1 DFQATT and CDR2 SNEGSKA (reference sequence). This CDR3 contains 12 residues. The CDR3: CSARGDFNEQFF. CDR3 sequence (DNA): TGCAGTGCTAGAGGGGACTTCAATGAGCAGTTCTTC.

This clonotype was observed a handful of times. The chain carries TRBV10-3 and TRBJ1-1; D is unresolved. The length of the CDR3 is 13 residues. Germline lookup yields CDR1 ENHRY and CDR2 SYGVKD. Trimming took off 1 base at V and 6 bases at J, with 9 bases between the two ends. The CDR3 region has the DNA TGTGCCATCAGTGAGTTAGAGTTCTCTGAAGCTTTCTTT. This translates into CAISELEFSEAFF.

The V gene is TRBV12-3 or TRBV12-4, the J gene TRBJ2-5; tentative D call: TRBD2 (5 bases). The CDR3 is made up of 15 amino acids. V lost 1 base and J lost 3, with 12 bases in between. CDR3 nucleotide sequence: TGTGCCAGCAGTTTAGGGGCGGGTTTAGAAGAGACCCAGTACTTC. Translation: CASSLGAGLEETQYF.

This clonotype has just a few counts. The CDR3 here is CATSRGLSPGANVLTF. The CDR3 nucleotides read TGTGCCACCAGCAGAGGGTTGAGCCCTGGGGCCAACGTCCTGACTTTC. V and J are TRBV15 and TRBJ2-6; D not resolved. CDR1 and CDR2 from the germline V gene are LNHNV and YYDKDF (reference sequence). Between the trimmed V and J ends, which lost 1 base and 2 bases, there was a span of 9 bases. CDR3 length: 16 residues. The complete variable domain, with remaining parts taken from reference TRBV15 and TRBJ2-6, reads DAMVIQNPRYQVTQFGKPVTLSCSQTLNHNVMYWYQQKSSQAPKLLFHYYDKDFNNEADTPDNFQSRRPNTSFCFLDIRSPGLGDTAMYLCATSRGLSPGANVLTFGAGSRLTVL.

Written as DNA, the CDR3 is TGTGCCAGCAGTGTCACTGGATACGTGGGTTATACCGGGGAGCTGTTTTTT. Its protein is CASSVTGYVGYTGELFF. This rearrangement joins TRBV2 to TRBJ2-2; D unresolved. V was clipped by 4 bases and J by 5 bases, with 20 bases between them. CDR1 is SNHLY and CDR2 is FYNNEI in the germline V gene. CDR3 length: 17 residues.

This rearrangement joins TRBV19 to TRBJ1-2; D is possibly TRBD1 (5 bases). This CDR3 contains 15 residues. CDR1 LNHDA and CDR2 SQIVND come from the germline V gene (reference sequence). V shed 2 bases and J shed 3 bases, with 13 bases lying between them. CDR3 DNA: TGTGCCAGTAGTATAATCGGGGGATCTGACTATGGCTACACCTTC. This sequence encodes CASSIIGGSDYGYTF.

V usage is TRBV20-1 and J usage is TRBJ2-3; TRBD2 matches at 8 bases. The CDR3 consists of 14 residues. The germline CDR1 and CDR2 sequences are DFQATT and SNEGSKA (reference sequence). V trimming: 7 bases; J trimming: 0 bases; junction bases outside the gene matches: 6. CDR3 bases: TGCAGTGTCCTTAGCGGGGCAAGCACAGATACGCAGTATTTT. The encoded protein is CSVLSGASTDTQYF.

Comment on this clonotype: One junction end disagrees with the germline gene, perhaps due to a read error. V is TRBV20-1 and J is TRBJ1-1; D possibly corresponds to TRBD1 (5 bases). The CDR3 totals 13 residues. The germline CDR1 and CDR2 sequences are DFQATT and SNEGSKA (reference sequence). In nucleotides, the CDR3 is TGCAGTGCTAGGGACGACAGAAGAACTGAAACTTTCTTT. Its protein is CSARDDRRTETFF.

The chain recombines TRBV6-1 with TRBJ2-5; no clear D. CDR3 length: 13 residues. V gave up 6 bases and J gave up 2 bases, with 10 bases separating them. The germline gives CDR1 MNHNS, CDR2 SASEGT. The CDR3 DNA reads TGTGCCAGCAGGAGGACGGAACAAGAGACCCAGTACTTC. It specifies CASRRTEQETQYF.

In this sample, this clonotype turned up once. The V gene is TRBV2, the J gene TRBJ2-3; 7 nucleotides align to TRBD1. Germline trimming cut 10 bases from V and 2 bases from J; bases unmatched to any gene: 9. The CDR3 spans 14 residues. Germline V CDR1 and CDR2: SNHLY, FYNNEI. The CDR3 sequence is CANTTGIITDTQYF. The CDR3 DNA reads TGTGCCAACACGACAGGGATTATCACAGATACGCAGTATTTT.

This clonotype was found a few times. The chain recombines TRBV4-3 with TRBJ1-2, with TRBD1 identical over 9 bases. V trimming: 3 bases; J trimming: 4 bases; junction bases outside the gene matches: 3. CDR3 length: 14 residues. Germline V CDR1 and CDR2: LGHNA, YSLEER. In DNA, the CDR3 is TGCGCCAGCAGCCAGGACAGGGGAGCCTATGGCTACACCTTC. It yields the protein CASSQDRGAYGYTF.

This clonotype was found a few times. V gene TRBV9 combines with J gene TRBJ2-5; TRBD2 matches 8 bases. The V gene's germline CDR1 is SGDLS and CDR2 YYNGEE. V shed 4 bases, J shed 2 bases, and the junction held 7 bases outside the gene matches. The CDR3 sequence is 15 residues long. CDR3 region: CASSRREGPQETQYF. CDR3 DNA sequence: TGTGCCAGCAGCCGACGGGAGGGCCCACAAGAGACCCAGTACTTC.

In this sample, this clonotype turned up a few times. The chain is built from TRBV6-4 and TRBJ2-3; D remains ambiguous. Germline loops: CDR1 MRHNA, CDR2 SNTAGT. The V and J ends lost 4 bases and 4 bases respectively, with 9 bases between them. This CDR3 contains 13 residues. CDR3 residues: CASSAEGSDTQYF. The CDR3 DNA reads as TGTGCCAGCAGTGCGGAAGGATCAGATACGCAGTATTTT.

The gene calls are TRBV7-6 and TRBJ2-3; TRBD2 matches 9 bases. The V gene end was trimmed by 0 bases and the J gene end by 0 bases; junction bases not matched to a gene: 1. CDR1 is SGHVS and CDR2 is FNYEAQ in the germline V gene. This CDR3 spans 16 amino acids. This CDR3 is CASSLALAGSTDTQYF. In DNA, the CDR3 is TGTGCCAGCAGCTTAGCCCTAGCGGGAAGCACAGATACGCAGTATTTT.

The rearrangement joins TRBV11-2 to TRBJ2-2; D might be TRBD2 (7 bases). V shed 6 bases and J shed 3 bases, with 17 bases lying between them. The CDR3 has 16 residues. Germline V lookup: CDR1 SGHAT, CDR2 FQNNGV. The CDR3, as DNA: TGTGCCAGCAGAGGGGCGGGGGCGCGGGACACCGGGGAGCTGTTTTTT. Translation: CASRGAGARDTGELFF.

This clonotype turned up a few times. The V and J genes are TRBV19 and TRBJ1-1, with D possibly being TRBD1 (6 bases). The CDR3 totals 14 residues. The ends were cut back, 9 bases at V and 0 bases at J, with 14 bases in the middle. Germline V gives CDR1 LNHDA, CDR2 SQIVND (reference sequence). CDR3 residues: CASTSGQLNTEAFF. The CDR3 nucleotides read TGTGCCAGCACATCAGGACAGTTGAACACTGAAGCTTTCTTT.

The chain joins TRBV28 to TRBJ2-1; D gene ambiguous. Germline assignment: CDR1 MDHEN and CDR2 SYDVKM. V was clipped by 3 bases and J by 15 bases, with 12 bases between them. This CDR3 has 11 amino acids. The CDR3 spells CASSFPPRPFF. CDR3 DNA: TGTGCCAGCAGTTTTCCCCCTCGTCCGTTCTTC.

The chain combines TRBV20-1 with TRBJ1-1, with D unclear. The CDR3 is 17 amino acids. Trimming left V 3 bases short and J 6 bases short, with 26 bases between. Germline V gene data show CDR1 as DFQATT and CDR2 as SNEGSKA (reference sequence). The CDR3 spells CSASPERSEAGYPEAFF. The CDR3 DNA follows: TGCAGTGCTAGTCCGGAACGATCGGAGGCGGGTTATCCTGAAGCTTTCTTT.

This clonotype was observed a handful of times. For the CDR3, the DNA is TGTGCCAGCAGTCCGGGACAGTTGGGTACAGAATCACCCCTCCACTTT. Its protein is CASSPGQLGTESPLHF. The V gene is TRBV6-2 or TRBV6-3, the J gene TRBJ1-6; 7 bases fit TRBD1. In germline, CDR1 is MNHEY, CDR2 SVGEGT. The J segment lost 10 bases and the V segment lost 5 bases, leaving 14 bases of the junction unmatched. The CDR3 length is 16 residues.

This clonotype was found a few times. The V gene is TRBV6-1, the J gene TRBJ1-2, with unresolved D. The germline V and J ends were trimmed by 4 bases and 8 bases, with 17 bases remaining between them. CDR1 MNHNS and CDR2 SASEGT come from the germline V gene. The CDR3 has 14 amino acids. DNA of the CDR3: TGTGCCAGCAGTGTGGATACTTACTCTTCCGGCTACACCTTC. Translated: CASSVDTYSSGYTF.

Only a few counts were recorded for this clonotype. This sequence joins TRBV27 and TRBJ1-1; weak D call: TRBD1 (5 bases). CDR1 and CDR2 (germline): MNHEY, SMNVEV (reference sequence). Deletions cut 1 base from V and 0 bases from J, with 9 bases between. The CDR3 runs to 15 residues. CDR3 in DNA: TGTGCCAGCAGTTTATTAGACAGAGTGAACACTGAAGCTTTCTTT. Amino acid sequence: CASSLLDRVNTEAFF.

This chain joins TRBV20-1 and TRBJ2-1; D not certain. Trimming removed 7 bases from V and 8 bases from J, with 12 bases in between. The CDR3 is 11 residues long. Germline CDR1 and CDR2: DFQATT and SNEGSKA (reference sequence). The CDR3 here is CSVFPFDEQFF. The DNA of the CDR3 is TGCAGTGTCTTCCCTTTCGATGAGCAGTTCTTC.

This clonotype came up a few times. The chain couples TRBV7-2 to TRBJ2-1; 11 positions agree with TRBD2. V shed 1 base, J shed 0 bases, and the junction held 2 bases outside the gene matches. The CDR3 runs to 17 residues. The germline V gene has CDR1 SGHTA and CDR2 FQGNSA. CDR3 sequence: CASSLGLAGGSYNEQFF. DNA for the CDR3: TGTGCCAGCAGCTTAGGGCTAGCGGGGGGCTCCTACAATGAGCAGTTCTTC.